The rows below give T cell receptor beta chains drawn from one sample of a study of CD8 T cell repertoires and HIV-1 epitope variants. For these TCRs, the target antigens are not known. Assay used: immunoSEQ multiplex PCR; TCRdb lists only in-frame clones, some missing. The sample comprises 5,000 to 6,500 clones, roughly two thirds of which are singletons, and more than 35% rests with the top ten. The specimen sequenced was cultured CD8+ T cells derived from PBMCs. The receptors shown here come from a male donor with HIV. The CDR3 runs from the conserved cysteine through the conserved F or W. A D gene is named only where the DNA matches it firmly. Where a row states a size, it is once, few, many or the class of an expanded clone; other rows omit it.

v_gene,j_gene,abundance,d_gene,CDR3nt,CDR3aa
TRBV21-1,TRBJ1-4,-,-,TGTGCCAGCAGCGAAAACACCGGGACAGCCAACAATGAAAAACTGTTTTTT,CASSENTGTANNEKLFF
TRBV6-6,TRBJ2-7,few,-,TGTGCCAGCAGTTACAGTACGGAGCAGTACTTC,CASSYSTEQYF
TRBV5-5,TRBJ2-1,-,-,TGTGCCAGCAGCTTGGGGCTCGTGGACTACAATGAGCAGTTCTTC,CASSLGLVDYNEQFF
TRBV5-1,TRBJ2-7,few,TRBD2,TGCGCCAGCGATCCCGGGACTAGCGGGGTCCCCAACGAGCAGTACTTC,CASDPGTSGVPNEQYF
TRBV30,TRBJ1-4,-,-,TGTGCCTGGAGTGTTGGTGAGGAAAAACTGTTTTTT,CAWSVGEEKLFF
TRBV7-9,TRBJ1-1,-,-,TGTGCCAGCAGCTTAAATGGGGGTTCCAACACTGAAGCTTTCTTT,CASSLNGGSNTEAFF
TRBV4-2,TRBJ2-7,few,-,TGTGCCAGCAGCCAAGAGGACAGCGATTCCTACGAGCAGTACTTC,CASSQEDSDSYEQYF
TRBV28,TRBJ2-7,few,-,TGTGCCAGCAGTTTATATGGGGGTACCCACGAGCAGTACTTC,CASSLYGGTHEQYF
TRBV27,TRBJ2-5,once,-,TGTGCCAGCAGTCGACAGGTTTACCAAGAGACCCAGTACTTC,CASSRQVYQETQYF
TRBV28,TRBJ2-2,-,-,TGTGCCAGCAGTTTAACCCGCACCGGGGAGCTGTTTTTT,CASSLTRTGELFF
TRBV6-6,TRBJ1-1,-,-,TGTGCCAGCAGTTACGGGCAGGGGAACACTGAAGCTTTCTTT,CASSYGQGNTEAFF
TRBV5-5,TRBJ2-3,-,TRBD1,TGTGCCAGCAGTCTTCTTCCCGGTCAGGGGGCGGAAAGCACAGATACGCAGTATTTT,CASSLLPGQGAESTDTQYF
TRBV5-4,TRBJ2-7,-,TRBD1,TGTGCCAGCAGCTCCGACAGGGCGGACGAGCAGTACTTC,CASSSDRADEQYF
TRBV28,TRBJ2-4,once,TRBD2,TGTGCCAGCAGTAGGACTAGCGGGGCTCAAAACATTCAGTACTTC,CASSRTSGAQNIQYF
TRBV6-1,TRBJ2-7,-,-,TGTGCCAGCAGTGGCGGGAACGAGCAGTACTTC,CASSGGNEQYF
TRBV29-1,TRBJ2-1,-,-,TGCAGCGTTGAAGATGTTTTCGGGGGTGCGTCCTACAATGAGCAGTTCTTC,CSVEDVFGGASYNEQFF
TRBV14,TRBJ2-4,-,-,TGTGCCAGCAGCCCGGCCGTTGAACTAGCCAAAAACATTCAGTACTTC,CASSPAVELAKNIQYF
TRBV2,TRBJ1-1,-,TRBD1,TGTGCCAGCAGTTACCCGGGACAGGGTGAAGCTTTCTTT,CASSYPGQGEAFF
TRBV28,TRBJ1-2,few,TRBD1,TGTGCCAGCAGTTTAGGGACAGCCTATGGCTACACCTTC,CASSLGTAYGYTF
TRBV7-9,TRBJ2-6,-,-,TGTGCCAGCAGCTTAGTTAGCGGCTCTGGGGCCAACGTCCTGACTTTC,CASSLVSGSGANVLTF
TRBV29-1,TRBJ2-1,-,-,TGCAGCGTTGAAGGCAATGAGCAGTTCTTC,CSVEGNEQFF
TRBV5-1,TRBJ1-4,-,TRBD1,TGCGCCAGCAGCTTGTATGGGACAGGAGATGAAAAACTGTTTTTT,CASSLYGTGDEKLFF
TRBV5-6,TRBJ2-7,once,-,TGTGCCAGCAGCCTCCTATCAGGCGAGCAGTACTTC,CASSLLSGEQYF
TRBV18,TRBJ2-7,-,TRBD1,TGTGCCAGCTCACACCTTGGGACAGGAACCTACGAGCAGTACTTC,CASSHLGTGTYEQYF
TRBV21-1,TRBJ1-1,-,-,TGTGCCAGCAGCAAATTAAGGCGAGAAAGGAACACTGAAGCTTTCTTT,CASSKLRRERNTEAFF
TRBV6-9,TRBJ2-1,-,TRBD2,TGTGCCAGCAGCCTAGCGGACGTCTACAATGAGCAGTTCTTC,CASSLADVYNEQFF
TRBV19,TRBJ2-2,once,-,TGTGCCAGTAGTACAAAGGACACTTTCACCGGGGAGCTGTTTTTT,CASSTKDTFTGELFF
TRBV29-1,TRBJ1-2,-,-,TGCAGCGTTGAAGGGGATTTCGGAGGTAACTATGGCTACACCTTC,CSVEGDFGGNYGYTF
TRBV27,TRBJ1-1,few,-,TGTGCCAGCAGTTCGGAGCCACCTGAAGCTTTCTTT,CASSSEPPEAFF
TRBV5-6,TRBJ1-1,few,-,TGTGCCAGCAGCTTGGGAGCCTGGATCACTGAAGCTTTCTTT,CASSLGAWITEAFF
TRBV10-3,TRBJ2-3,-,TRBD2,TGTGCCATCAGTGCGGGACTAGCGGGAGCTACCTCGGTCACAGATACGCAGTATTTT,CAISAGLAGATSVTDTQYF
TRBV2,TRBJ1-2,few,-,TGTGCCAGCAGTGACTGGGGATCGGGATATGGCTACACCTTC,CASSDWGSGYGYTF
TRBV11-3,TRBJ2-7,-,-,TGTGCCAGCAGCTCGCCAGGGGATGAGCAGTACTTC,CASSSPGDEQYF
TRBV13,TRBJ1-1,-,TRBD1,TGTGCCAGCAGCGTAGGGACAGGGAACACTGAAGCTTTCTTT,CASSVGTGNTEAFF
TRBV28,TRBJ2-1,-,TRBD2,TGTGCCAGCAGTTTCCCGACTAGCGGGAGTACCTTGGTGAACTACAATGAGCAGTTCTTC,CASSFPTSGSTLVNYNEQFF
TRBV13,TRBJ1-6,-,-,TGTGCCAGCAGCTTAGCTGGGGATTTGACCCTCCACTTT,CASSLAGDLTLHF
TRBV9,TRBJ2-5,-,-,TGTGCCAGCAGCGTAGAGGAGACCCAGTACTTC,CASSVEETQYF
TRBV4-3,TRBJ1-1,-,-,TGCGCCAGCAGCCAAGCAGCAGACACTGAAGCTTTCTTT,CASSQAADTEAFF
TRBV28,TRBJ2-3,once,-,TGTGCCAGCAGTTTGATAGGGGACACAGATACGCAGTATTTT,CASSLIGDTDTQYF
TRBV7-9,TRBJ2-2,few,-,TGTGCCAGCAGCTGGACTCCGAGCACCGGGGAGCTGTTTTTT,CASSWTPSTGELFF
TRBV27,TRBJ2-2,few,-,TGTGCCAGCAGGGTCGGGACCGGGGAGCTGTTTTTT,CASRVGTGELFF
TRBV6-1,TRBJ2-1,-,-,TGTGCCTCCTCGGCGGTTCTAAATGAGCAGTTCTTC,CASSAVLNEQFF
TRBV28,TRBJ1-2,-,-,TGTGCCAGCAGTTTATTGGAGGGAGACTATGGCTACACCTTC,CASSLLEGDYGYTF
TRBV27,TRBJ1-4,-,-,TGTGCCAGCAGCCCTCCAGGGGAGGAAAAACTGTTTTTT,CASSPPGEEKLFF
TRBV7-3,TRBJ2-3,-,TRBD1,TGTGCCAGCAGCTTATGGAGCAGGGGGCAGGGAGATACGCAGTATTTT,CASSLWSRGQGDTQYF
TRBV10-2,TRBJ2-2,-,-,TGCGCCAGCAGTGAGTCTGATAAGTGGGCCGGGGAGCTGTTTTTT,CASSESDKWAGELFF
TRBV13,TRBJ2-7,-,-,TGTGCCAGCAGCTTAATGACGGGGCCCTACGAGCAGTACTTC,CASSLMTGPYEQYF